What follows are 26 T cell receptor beta chains derived from one specimen sequenced in a study of shared clonotypes between healthy human individuals. Positive CCR7 selection of CD45RO-negative cells yielded the naive CD8 cells, and terminally differentiated effector memory CD45RA+ cells were excluded. The repertoire was sequenced with immunoSEQ multiplex PCR; TCRdb's copy has only in-frame clones and lacks some. The data show around 2,000,000 clones, roughly 94% seen once. Sequences were obtained from naive CD8+ T cells sorted from blood. These receptors all stem from a man aged 18-30 years in good health.

This rearrangement joins TRBV4-1 to TRBJ2-7, with D perhaps matching TRBD2 (6 bases). The germline CDR1 and CDR2 sequences are MGHRA and YSYEKL. Trimming stripped 0 bases from V and 5 bases from J, with 17 bases between. The CDR3 consists of 16 residues. The CDR3 nucleotides read TGCGCCAGCAGCCAAGATTCGATGACTAGGAGTGACGAGCAGTACTTC. Its protein product is CASSQDSMTRSDEQYF.

In its sample, this clone was seen a few times. The CDR3 nucleotides are TGTGCCAGCAGTTATGTCGGGACCTACGAGCAGTACTTC. Translation: CASSYVGTYEQYF. This rearrangement joins TRBV6-5 to TRBJ2-7; D is possibly TRBD2 (5 bases). Germline CDR1 and CDR2: MNHEY and SVGAGI. The CDR3 is made up of 13 amino acids. V gave up 3 bases and J gave up 2 bases, with 8 bases separating them.

In the case of this clone: The same CDR3 also results from other DNA sequences found in this sample. The rearrangement links TRBV13 to TRBJ1-1; D is undetermined. Looked up from germline, CDR1 is PRHDT and CDR2 is FYEKMQ (reference sequence). Trimming took 1 base from V and 6 from J, leaving 3 bases between them. The CDR3 has 11 residues. CDR3 DNA sequence: TGTGCCAGCAGCTTAGTCCCTGAAGCTTTCTTT. This translates into CASSLVPEAFF.

CDR3 region: CASSSRDRGRNGYTF. The CDR3 nucleotides are TGTGCCAGCAGCTCCCGAGACAGGGGGCGGAATGGCTACACCTTC. This chain links TRBV7-9 with TRBJ1-2, with 10 bases aligning to TRBD1. Germline V CDR1 and CDR2: SEHNR, FQNEAQ (reference sequence). V was clipped by 4 bases and J by 6 bases; unmatched bases: 8. The CDR3 is made up of 15 amino acids.

This clone was counted a few times. The V gene is TRBV10-3, the J gene TRBJ1-2; possibly TRBD1 for D (5 bases). V was clipped by 3 bases and J by 3 bases, with 11 bases between them. The CDR3 length is 14 residues. In germline, CDR1 is ENHRY, CDR2 SYGVKD. The CDR3 DNA reads as TGTGCCATCAGTGACGGGGCGCGAGACTATGGCTACACCTTC. It specifies CAISDGARDYGYTF.

Comment on this clone: The identical CDR3 is also encoded by other nucleotide sequences in the sample. The V call is TRBV29-1, the J call TRBJ2-7; TRBD1 might be the D (5 bases). Trimming pared 3 bases from V and 1 base from J, leaving 10 bases between. The CDR3 extends over 13 amino acids. Germline assignment: CDR1 SQVTM and CDR2 ANQGSEA. CDR3 residues: CSVEEGDSYEQYF. The CDR3 bases are TGCAGCGTTGAGGAAGGGGATTCCTACGAGCAGTACTTC.

A remark on this clone: The same CDR3 is also encoded by other DNA sequences in this sample. The chain links TRBV9 to TRBJ1-6, with D hard to call. The CDR3 is made up of 12 amino acids. Germline V gene data show CDR1 as SGDLS and CDR2 as YYNGEE. V was pared by 0 bases and J by 8 bases, with 3 bases between. The CDR3 spells CASSVGDSPLHF. DNA for the CDR3: TGTGCCAGCAGCGTAGGGGATTCACCCCTCCACTTT.

Concerning this clone: In the same sample, other DNA sequences code for this CDR3. The DNA for the CDR3 is TGTGCCAGCAGTTTGGGGAGGGCCACCTACGAGCAGTACTTC. Translation: CASSLGRATYEQYF. The J gene is TRBJ2-7, the V gene TRBV28; 7 bases are a match to TRBD2. The CDR3 runs to 14 residues. After removal of 3 bases from V and 2 bases from J, the junction contained 4 bases not matched to a gene. Germline V gene lookup returns CDR1 MDHEN and CDR2 SYDVKM. Complete variable domain (other parts from reference TRBV28 and TRBJ2-7): DVKVTQSSRYLVKRTGEKVFLECVQDMDHENMFWYRQDPGLGLRLIYFSYDVKMKEKGDIPEGYSVSREKKERFSLILESASTNQTSMYLCASSLGRATYEQYFGPGTRLTVT.

V usage is TRBV6-5 and J usage is TRBJ1-6; TRBD1 might be the D (6 bases). This CDR3 has 14 residues. Germline CDR1 MNHEY, CDR2 SVGAGI. V lost 4 bases and J lost 9, with 13 bases in between. Here the CDR3 DNA reads TGTGCCAGCAGTTTAGAACAGGGAGGTTCACCCCTCCACTTT. Amino acid sequence: CASSLEQGGSPLHF.

Remarks on this clone: The sample holds other DNA sequences that translate to the same CDR3. J is TRBJ2-7 and V is TRBV27, with a weak D call TRBD2 (5 bases). The CDR3 is 13 residues long. Germline-derived CDR1 and CDR2 are MNHEY and SMNVEV (reference sequence). V lost 2 bases and J lost 3, with 8 bases in between. The CDR3 sequence: CASSLAGNYEQYF. The CDR3 DNA sequence: TGTGCCAGCAGTTTAGCCGGGAACTACGAGCAGTACTTC.

The V call is TRBV5-1, the J call TRBJ2-5, with D possibly called TRBD1 or TRBD2 (7 bases each). The V gene lost 0 bases and the J gene lost 5 bases, with 14 bases spanning the gap. Per the germline V gene, CDR1 is SGHRS and CDR2 is YFSETQ. The CDR3 totals 15 residues. The CDR3 is CASSLGEGAQETQYF. The CDR3 nucleotides read TGCGCCAGCAGCTTGGGGGAGGGGGCGCAGGAGACCCAGTACTTC.

With respect to this clone: Other DNA sequences of this sample code for an identical CDR3. The V and J genes are TRBV5-6 and TRBJ1-5, with unresolved D. Germline V gene sequence: CDR1 SGHDT, CDR2 YYEEEE. Trimming pared 0 bases from V and 3 bases from J, leaving 10 bases between. This CDR3 comprises 15 residues. The CDR3 region has the DNA TGTGCCAGCAGCTTGGCCTCAGGTCCCAATCAGCCCCAGCATTTT. It is translated as CASSLASGPNQPQHF.

J is TRBJ2-7 and V is TRBV23-1; possible D gene TRBD2, 6 bases. TRBV23-1 is marked as an open reading frame, function uncertain. V lost 6 bases and J lost 7, with 25 bases in between. This CDR3 has 16 amino acids. CDR3 coding DNA: TGCGCCAGCAGGGTTCTTGGCGGGAAGAGGATGGGGGAGCAGTACTTC. This sequence encodes CASRVLGGKRMGEQYF.

V usage is TRBV28 and J usage is TRBJ1-1; D remains ambiguous. The V gene's germline CDR1 is MDHEN and CDR2 SYDVKM. V was trimmed by 4 bases and J by 0 bases, leaving 6 bases between them. The CDR3 has 13 amino acids. This CDR3 is CASSSIMNTEAFF. As DNA, the CDR3 is TGTGCCAGCAGTTCGATAATGAACACTGAAGCTTTCTTT.

The chain is built from TRBV5-8 and TRBJ2-7; D perhaps matches TRBD1 (5 bases). This CDR3 has 13 amino acids. V was clipped by 4 bases and J by 4 bases, with 12 bases between them. Germline V CDR1 and CDR2: SGHTS, YDEGEE. In DNA form, the CDR3 reads TGTGCCAGCAGCAGGGGCGCGGATTACGAGCAGTACTTC. Its protein is CASSRGADYEQYF.

The chain couples TRBV5-1 to TRBJ1-1; no firm D call. Trimming shortened V by 3 bases and J by 1 base, and 19 bases separated the two germline ends. Germline V lookup: CDR1 SGHRS, CDR2 YFSETQ. CDR3 length: 17 amino acids. The CDR3 sequence is CASSWPNGSAGNTEAFF. The CDR3 coding sequence is TGCGCCAGCAGCTGGCCTAACGGGAGCGCAGGGAACACTGAAGCTTTCTTT.

V is TRBV6-1 and J is TRBJ2-1, with a tentative D call TRBD2 (5 bases). Germline loops: CDR1 MNHNS, CDR2 SASEGT. Between the trimmed V and J ends, which lost 3 bases and 7 bases, there was a span of 10 bases. The length of the CDR3 is 13 residues. The CDR3 region is CASSEIQRNEQFF. CDR3 in DNA: TGTGCCAGCAGTGAGATACAGCGGAATGAGCAGTTCTTC.

The CDR3 region has the DNA TGTGCCAGCAGCCAAGATCGGTACGAGCAGTACTTC. It codes for CASSQDRYEQYF. The genes are TRBV7-9 and TRBJ2-7; D is ambiguous. The CDR3 totals 12 residues. Deletions cut 5 bases from V and 4 bases from J, with 9 bases between. Germline CDR1 is SEHNR and CDR2 is FQNEAQ (reference sequence).

The rearrangement links TRBV28 to TRBJ2-7, with D possibly called TRBD1 or TRBD2 (5 bases each). CDR1 is MDHEN, CDR2 SYDVKM, per germline. The CDR3 loop spans 13 amino acids. Between the trimmed V and J ends, which lost 7 bases and 0 bases, there was a span of 10 bases. The CDR3 DNA reads as TGTGCCAGCACTCACGGGGCCTCCTACGAGCAGTACTTC. The encoded protein is CASTHGASYEQYF.

This CDR3 reads CASSPSFGTLPYEQYF. In nucleotides, the CDR3 is TGTGCCAGCAGTCCAAGTTTTGGGACCCTACCCTACGAGCAGTACTTC. The V gene is TRBV27, the J gene TRBJ2-7, with D perhaps matching TRBD1 or TRBD2 (5 bases each). CDR1 and CDR2 (germline): MNHEY, SMNVEV (reference sequence). The CDR3 consists of 16 residues. V was clipped by 5 bases and J by 2 bases, with 19 bases between them.

The rearrangement joins TRBV30 to TRBJ2-7; no reliable D call. Trimming took off 1 base at V and 3 bases at J, with 7 bases between the two ends. Germline V gene lookup returns CDR1 GTSNPN and CDR2 SVGIG (reference sequence). This CDR3 contains 12 residues. CDR3: CAWSDPGYEQYF. CDR3 nucleotide sequence: TGTGCCTGGAGTGACCCAGGCTACGAGCAGTACTTC.

The gene calls are TRBV7-9 and TRBJ2-1; the D is unclear. The CDR3 sequence is 14 residues long. With 0 bases removed from V and 6 bases from J, the gap between germline ends came to 9 bases. Germline assignment: CDR1 SEHNR and CDR2 FQNEAQ (reference sequence). Here the CDR3 reads CASSLAVRPNEQFF. CDR3 DNA: TGTGCCAGCAGCTTAGCGGTGCGTCCCAATGAGCAGTTCTTC.

This clone was seen a single time. V and J are TRBV6-5 and TRBJ1-1, with D perhaps matching TRBD1 (5 bases). The CDR3 covers 14 residues. V lost 7 bases and J lost 5, with 17 bases in between. Germline V gene lookup returns CDR1 MNHEY and CDR2 SVGAGI. The CDR3 loop reads CASTNSGGRTEAFF. In DNA form, the CDR3 reads TGTGCCAGCACCAACTCGGGGGGGAGGACTGAAGCTTTCTTT.

The rearrangement uses TRBV11-3 and TRBJ2-2, with a weak D call TRBD1 (6 bases). CDR3 size: 13 residues. V lost 2 bases to trimming and J lost 10 bases, with 11 bases between them. Germline-derived CDR1 and CDR2 are SGHNT and YENEEA. The DNA for the CDR3 is TGTGCCAGCAGCTTACCAGGGGTTCAGGAGCTGTTTTTT. Translated: CASSLPGVQELFF.

This chain uses TRBV27 with TRBJ2-7; 9 nucleotides align to TRBD2. Trimming cost V 5 bases and J 2 bases; bases outside gene matches: 13. This CDR3 is 17 amino acids long. CDR1 and CDR2 (germline): MNHEY, SMNVEV (reference sequence). CDR3 sequence: CASSILTPGLAPYEQYF. The CDR3 DNA follows: TGTGCCAGCAGTATCCTAACCCCTGGACTAGCGCCCTACGAGCAGTACTTC.

V gene TRBV28 combines with J gene TRBJ2-3; D is possibly TRBD2 (5 bases). CDR1 and CDR2 from the germline V gene are MDHEN and SYDVKM. With 11 bases removed from V and 0 bases from J, the gap between germline ends came to 18 bases. This CDR3 has 15 residues. The CDR3 DNA reads as TGTGCCGAGAGAAGGACTTTCAGTAGCACAGATACGCAGTATTTT. As protein: CAERRTFSSTDTQYF.